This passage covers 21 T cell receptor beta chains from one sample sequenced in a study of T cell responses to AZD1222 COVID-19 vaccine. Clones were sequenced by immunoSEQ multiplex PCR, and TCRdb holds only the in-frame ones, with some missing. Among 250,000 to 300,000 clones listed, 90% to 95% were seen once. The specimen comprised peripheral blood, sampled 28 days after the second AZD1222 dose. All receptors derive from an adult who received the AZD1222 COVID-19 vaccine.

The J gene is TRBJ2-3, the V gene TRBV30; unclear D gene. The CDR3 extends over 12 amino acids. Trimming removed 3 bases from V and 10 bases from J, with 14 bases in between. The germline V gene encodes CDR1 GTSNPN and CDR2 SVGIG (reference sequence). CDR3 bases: TGTGCCTGGAGCTCCCGAGAGTCGGCGCAGTATTTT. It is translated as CAWSSRESAQYF.

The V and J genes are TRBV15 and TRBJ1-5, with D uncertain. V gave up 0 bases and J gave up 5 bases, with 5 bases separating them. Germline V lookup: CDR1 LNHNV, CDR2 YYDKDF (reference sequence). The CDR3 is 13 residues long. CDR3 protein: CATSRDLDQPQHF. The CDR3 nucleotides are TGTGCCACCAGCAGAGATCTGGATCAGCCCCAGCATTTT.

Here the CDR3 DNA reads TGTGCCAGCAGAGCCGGGACCTGGTCGACTAATGAAAAACTGTTTTTT. Its protein is CASRAGTWSTNEKLFF. This chain uses TRBV27 with TRBJ1-4; D perhaps matches TRBD1 (5 bases). Between the trimmed V and J ends, which lost 6 bases and 2 bases, there was a span of 16 bases. The CDR3 is 16 amino acids. Germline V gene data show CDR1 as MNHEY and CDR2 as SMNVEV (reference sequence).

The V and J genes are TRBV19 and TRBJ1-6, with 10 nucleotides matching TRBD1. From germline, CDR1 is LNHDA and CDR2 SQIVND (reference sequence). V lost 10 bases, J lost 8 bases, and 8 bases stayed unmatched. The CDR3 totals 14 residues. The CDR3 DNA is TGTGCCACCCAGACAGGGGGCAGGGATTCACCCCTCCACTTT. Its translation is CATQTGGRDSPLHF.

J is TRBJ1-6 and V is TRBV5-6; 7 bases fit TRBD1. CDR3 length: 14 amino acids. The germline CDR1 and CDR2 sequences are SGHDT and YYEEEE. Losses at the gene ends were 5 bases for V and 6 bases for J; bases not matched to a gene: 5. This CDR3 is CASRTQGTNSPLHF. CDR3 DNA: TGTGCCAGCAGAACACAGGGGACTAATTCACCCCTCCACTTT. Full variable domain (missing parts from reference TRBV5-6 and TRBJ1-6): DAGVTQSPTHLIKTRGQQVTLRCSPKSGHDTVSWYQQALGQGPQFIFQYYEEEERQRGNFPDRFSGHQFPNYSSELNVNALLLGDSALYLCASRTQGTNSPLHFGNGTRLTVT.

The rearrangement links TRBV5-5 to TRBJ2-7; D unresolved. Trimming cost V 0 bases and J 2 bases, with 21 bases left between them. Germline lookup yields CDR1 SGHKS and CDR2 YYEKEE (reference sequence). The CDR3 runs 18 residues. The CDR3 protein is CASSLAGLGNLPPYEQYF. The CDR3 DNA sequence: TGTGCCAGCAGCTTGGCCGGTCTAGGGAACCTACCCCCCTACGAGCAGTACTTC.

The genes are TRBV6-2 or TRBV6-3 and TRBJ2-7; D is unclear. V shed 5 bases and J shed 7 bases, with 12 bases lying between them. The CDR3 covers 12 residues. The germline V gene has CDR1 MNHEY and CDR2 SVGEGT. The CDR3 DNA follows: TGTGCCAGCAGTCGTGAGTGGGCTGAGCAGTACTTC. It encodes CASSREWAEQYF.

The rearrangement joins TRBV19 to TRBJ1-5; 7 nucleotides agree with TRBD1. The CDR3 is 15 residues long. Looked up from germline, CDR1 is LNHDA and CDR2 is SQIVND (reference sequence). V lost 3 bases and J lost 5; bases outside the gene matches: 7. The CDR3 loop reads CASSISTGAYQPQHF. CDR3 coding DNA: TGTGCCAGTAGTATCAGCACAGGGGCATATCAGCCCCAGCATTTT.

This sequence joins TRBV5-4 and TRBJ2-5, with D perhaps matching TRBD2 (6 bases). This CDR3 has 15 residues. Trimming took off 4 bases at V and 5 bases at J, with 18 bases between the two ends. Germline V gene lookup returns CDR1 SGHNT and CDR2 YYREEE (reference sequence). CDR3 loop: CASSPGGGADETQYF. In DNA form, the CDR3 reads TGTGCCAGCAGCCCCGGTGGCGGGGCGGACGAGACCCAGTACTTC.

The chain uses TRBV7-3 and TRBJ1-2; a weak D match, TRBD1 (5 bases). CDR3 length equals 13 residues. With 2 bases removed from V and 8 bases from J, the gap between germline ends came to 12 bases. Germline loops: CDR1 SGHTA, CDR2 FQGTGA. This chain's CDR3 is CASSLQGKEGYTF. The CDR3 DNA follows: TGTGCCAGCAGCTTACAGGGAAAGGAAGGCTACACCTTC.

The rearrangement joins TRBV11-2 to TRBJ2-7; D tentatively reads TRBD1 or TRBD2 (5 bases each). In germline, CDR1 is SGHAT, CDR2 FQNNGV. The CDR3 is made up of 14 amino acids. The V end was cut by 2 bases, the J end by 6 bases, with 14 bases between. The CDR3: CASSLQYGGSEQYF. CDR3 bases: TGTGCCAGCAGCTTACAGTATGGGGGATCCGAGCAGTACTTC.

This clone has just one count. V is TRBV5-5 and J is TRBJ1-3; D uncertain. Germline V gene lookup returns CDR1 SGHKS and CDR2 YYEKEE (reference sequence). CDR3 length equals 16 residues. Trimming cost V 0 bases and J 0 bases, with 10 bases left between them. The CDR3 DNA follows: TGTGCCAGCAGCTTGGTTTGGACTCCCTCTGGAAACACCATATATTTT. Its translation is CASSLVWTPSGNTIYF.

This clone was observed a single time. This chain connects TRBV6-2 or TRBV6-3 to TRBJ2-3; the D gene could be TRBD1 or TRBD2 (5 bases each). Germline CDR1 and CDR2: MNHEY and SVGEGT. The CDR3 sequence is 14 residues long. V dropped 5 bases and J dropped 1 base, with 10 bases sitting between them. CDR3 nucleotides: TGTGCCAGCAGTCGGGACGGGGGCACAGATACGCAGTATTTT. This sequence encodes CASSRDGGTDTQYF.

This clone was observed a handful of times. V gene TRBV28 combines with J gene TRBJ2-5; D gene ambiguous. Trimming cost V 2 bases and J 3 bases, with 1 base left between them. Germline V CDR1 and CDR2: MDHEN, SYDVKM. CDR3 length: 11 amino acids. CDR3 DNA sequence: TGTGCCAGCAGTTTAAAAGAGACCCAGTACTTC. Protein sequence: CASSLKETQYF.

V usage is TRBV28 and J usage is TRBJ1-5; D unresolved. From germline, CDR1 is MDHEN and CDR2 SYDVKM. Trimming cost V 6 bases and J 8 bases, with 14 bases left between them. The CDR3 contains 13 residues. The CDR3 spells CASRPHRNKPQHF. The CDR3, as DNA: TGTGCCAGCAGACCCCACCGGAACAAGCCCCAGCATTTT.

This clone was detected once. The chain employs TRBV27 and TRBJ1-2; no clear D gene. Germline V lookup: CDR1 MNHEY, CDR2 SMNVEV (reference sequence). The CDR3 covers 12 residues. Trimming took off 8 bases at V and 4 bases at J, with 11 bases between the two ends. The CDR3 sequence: CASGSWGYGYTF. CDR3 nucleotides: TGTGCCAGCGGCAGCTGGGGCTATGGCTACACCTTC.

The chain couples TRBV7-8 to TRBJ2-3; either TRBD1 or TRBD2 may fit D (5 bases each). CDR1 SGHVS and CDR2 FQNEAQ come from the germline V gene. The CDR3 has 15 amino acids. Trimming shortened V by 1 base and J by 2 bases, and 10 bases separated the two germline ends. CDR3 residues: CASSLGVGPTDTQYF. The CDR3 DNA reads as TGTGCCAGCAGCTTAGGGGTGGGACCCACAGATACGCAGTATTTT. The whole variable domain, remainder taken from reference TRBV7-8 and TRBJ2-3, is GAGVSQSPRYKVAKRGQDVALRCDPISGHVSLFWYQQALGQGPEFLTYFQNEAQLDKSGLPSDRFFAERPEGSVSTLKIQRTQQEDSAVYLCASSLGVGPTDTQYFGPGTRLTVL.

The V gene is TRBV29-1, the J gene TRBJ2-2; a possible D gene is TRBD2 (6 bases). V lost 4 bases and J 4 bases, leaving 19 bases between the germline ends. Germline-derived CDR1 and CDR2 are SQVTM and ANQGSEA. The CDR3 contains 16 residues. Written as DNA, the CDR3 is TGCAGCGTTGTCCCCCAAAGCGGGCGGGGCACCGGGGAGCTGTTTTTT. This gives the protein CSVVPQSGRGTGELFF.

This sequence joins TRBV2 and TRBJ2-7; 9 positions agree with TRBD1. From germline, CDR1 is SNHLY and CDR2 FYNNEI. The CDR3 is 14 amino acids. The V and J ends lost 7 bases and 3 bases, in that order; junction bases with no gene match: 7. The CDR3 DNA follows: TGTGCCAGCACCAGGGACAGGGTAATCTACGAGCAGTACTTC. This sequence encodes CASTRDRVIYEQYF.

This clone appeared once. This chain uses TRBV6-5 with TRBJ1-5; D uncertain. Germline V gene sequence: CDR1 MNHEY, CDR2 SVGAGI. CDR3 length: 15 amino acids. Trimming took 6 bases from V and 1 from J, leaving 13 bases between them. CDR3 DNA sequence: TGTGCCAGCAGGCACAGTGGGAGGAGCAATCAGCCCCAGCATTTT. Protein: CASRHSGRSNQPQHF.

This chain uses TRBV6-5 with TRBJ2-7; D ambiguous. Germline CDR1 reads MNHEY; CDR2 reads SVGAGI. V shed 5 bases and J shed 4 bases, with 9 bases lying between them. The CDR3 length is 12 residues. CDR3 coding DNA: TGTGCCAGCAGTAACCAATGGTACGAGCAGTACTTC. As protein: CASSNQWYEQYF.